This entry features one T cell receptor beta chain sequence. Construction of the TCRbeta library involved unique molecular identifiers. TCRdb fed the PCR reads into MiXCR, producing one record per CDR3 protein. The table lists approximately 110,000 distinct CDR3 sequences, about 23% of them singletons. The CDR3 length is 13 residues. V lost 7 bases, J lost 7 bases, and 17 bases lay in between. The data belong to a study of T-cell reconstitution after alpha-beta-depleted transplantation in children. This chain connects TRBV12-3 or TRBV12-4 to TRBJ2-7; no clear D. The material sequenced was PBMCs, mostly from graft donor cells, taken 180 days after TCRalphabeta/CD19-depleted stem cell transplant. This receptor was taken from a male patient under 10 years old who had a stem cell transplant for chronic granulomatous disease, so the T cells may come from the graft donor. CDR3 residues: CASTKPPLWEQYF. The CDR3 DNA reads TGTGCCAGCACTAAACCTCCGTTATGGGAGCAGTACTTC.